This TCR beta chain was captured by sequencing in a study of cytotoxic CD8 clonotypes in ibrutinib-treated CLL. Assay: immunoSEQ multiplex PCR; the TCRdb copy retains only in-frame clones and omits some. The sample includes around 200,000 clones, roughly 79% of them seen just once. Concerning this clone: Its specificity is not known.

CDR3 size: 16 residues. Unmatched junction bases numbered 3, after V lost 0 bases and J lost 2 bases. The V gene's germline CDR1 is MNHNY and CDR2 SVGAGI (reference sequence). Study results and limitations: Public clonotypes proved infrequent, and on treatment they shrank or remained steady. Clonality increased at ibrutinib response and stayed stable in sustained remission. At progression, however, it fell back toward baseline. Patients had baseline clonality above age-matched healthy donors, and this clonality moved with circulating CD8+ T-cell counts. Collection times varied between progressing and sustained-remission patients.

The source is a human donor with chronic lymphocytic leukemia. This chain links TRBV6-6 with TRBJ2-1; TRBD2 aligns across 8 bases. Sequencing was performed on PBMCs, taken after 12 months of ibrutinib treatment. CDR3 coding DNA: TGTGCCAGCAGTTACTCGGGCGGGGGGACCTACAATGAGCAGTTCTTC. Translation: CASSYSGGGTYNEQFF.